This T cell receptor (beta chain) derives from a study of T cell repertoires in cytomegalovirus infection. At the level of the study: Public TCR beta signatures indicated both CMV infection and matching HLA type. Study-level points and caveats: Ex vivo, HLA-C-restricted CMV-specific TCR beta clonotypes prevailed over the rest of the response. CMV carriers with the relevant HLA were identified by cumulative public TCR beta family frequency.

The V gene lost 1 base and the J gene lost 2 bases, with 12 bases spanning the gap. Germline CDR1 SGHRS, CDR2 YFSETQ. CDR3 length: 15 residues. This clonotype was recorded a few times. Its antigen is not known. TCRdb used MiXCR to reprocess the reads, holding one entry per CDR3 protein. This sample has about 360,000 distinct CDR3 sequences, with roughly 20% found just once. The sequence was collected from a human donor in good health (CMV status not recorded). Some clones in this sample may be carry-over from other donors' samples. Sequencing used PBMCs. The chain employs TRBV5-1 and TRBJ1-2; possibly TRBD1 for D (5 bases). CDR3 sequence: CASSLLVGLNYGYTF. The CDR3 nucleotides read TGCGCCAGCAGCTTGCTCGTGGGACTAAACTATGGCTACACCTTC. Full variable domain (outside the CDR3, taken from reference TRBV5-1 and TRBJ1-2): KAGVTQTPRYLIKTRGQQVTLSCSPISGHRSVSWYQQTPGQGLQFLFEYFSETQRNKGNFPGRFSGRQFSNSRSEMNVSTLELGDSALYLCASSLLVGLNYGYTFGSGTRLTVV.